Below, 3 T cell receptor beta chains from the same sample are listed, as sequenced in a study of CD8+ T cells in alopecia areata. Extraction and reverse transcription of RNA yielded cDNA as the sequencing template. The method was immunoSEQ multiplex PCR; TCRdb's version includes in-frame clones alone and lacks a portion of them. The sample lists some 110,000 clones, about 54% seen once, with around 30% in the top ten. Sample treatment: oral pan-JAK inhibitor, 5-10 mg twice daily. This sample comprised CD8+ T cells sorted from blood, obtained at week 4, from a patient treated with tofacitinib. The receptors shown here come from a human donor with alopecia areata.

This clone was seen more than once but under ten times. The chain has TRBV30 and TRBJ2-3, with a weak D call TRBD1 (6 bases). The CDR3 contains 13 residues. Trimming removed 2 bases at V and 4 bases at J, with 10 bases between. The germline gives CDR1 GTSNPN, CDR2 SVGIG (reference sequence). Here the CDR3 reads CAWSWGPADTQYF. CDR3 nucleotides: TGTGCCTGGAGTTGGGGGCCAGCAGATACGCAGTATTTT.

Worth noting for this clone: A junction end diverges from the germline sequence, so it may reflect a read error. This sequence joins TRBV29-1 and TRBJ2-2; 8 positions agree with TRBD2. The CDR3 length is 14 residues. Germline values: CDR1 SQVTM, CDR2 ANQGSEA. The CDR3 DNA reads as TGCAGCGTAGTCCGGGAGGGGAACGCCGGGGAGCTGTTTTTT. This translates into CSVVREGNAGELFF.

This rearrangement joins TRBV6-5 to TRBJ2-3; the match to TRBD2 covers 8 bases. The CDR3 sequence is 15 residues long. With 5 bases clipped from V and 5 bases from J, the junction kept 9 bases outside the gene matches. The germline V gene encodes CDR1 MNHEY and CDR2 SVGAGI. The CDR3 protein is CASSGSGGTGDTQYF. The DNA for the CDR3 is TGTGCCAGCAGTGGAAGCGGGGGTACCGGAGATACGCAGTATTTT.